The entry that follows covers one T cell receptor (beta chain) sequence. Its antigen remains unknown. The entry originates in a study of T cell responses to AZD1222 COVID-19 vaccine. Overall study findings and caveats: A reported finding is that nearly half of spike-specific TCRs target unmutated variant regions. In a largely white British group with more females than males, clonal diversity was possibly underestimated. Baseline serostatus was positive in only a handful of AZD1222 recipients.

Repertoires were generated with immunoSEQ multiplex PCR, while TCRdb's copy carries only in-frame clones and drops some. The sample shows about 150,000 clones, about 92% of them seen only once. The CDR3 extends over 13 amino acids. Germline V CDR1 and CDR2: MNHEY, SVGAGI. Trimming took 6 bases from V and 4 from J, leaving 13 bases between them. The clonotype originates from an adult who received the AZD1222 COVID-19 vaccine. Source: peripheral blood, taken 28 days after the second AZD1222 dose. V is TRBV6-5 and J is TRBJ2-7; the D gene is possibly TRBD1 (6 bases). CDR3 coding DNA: TGTGCCAGCAGGGACAGAGCGTTTTACGAGCAGTACTTC. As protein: CASRDRAFYEQYF.